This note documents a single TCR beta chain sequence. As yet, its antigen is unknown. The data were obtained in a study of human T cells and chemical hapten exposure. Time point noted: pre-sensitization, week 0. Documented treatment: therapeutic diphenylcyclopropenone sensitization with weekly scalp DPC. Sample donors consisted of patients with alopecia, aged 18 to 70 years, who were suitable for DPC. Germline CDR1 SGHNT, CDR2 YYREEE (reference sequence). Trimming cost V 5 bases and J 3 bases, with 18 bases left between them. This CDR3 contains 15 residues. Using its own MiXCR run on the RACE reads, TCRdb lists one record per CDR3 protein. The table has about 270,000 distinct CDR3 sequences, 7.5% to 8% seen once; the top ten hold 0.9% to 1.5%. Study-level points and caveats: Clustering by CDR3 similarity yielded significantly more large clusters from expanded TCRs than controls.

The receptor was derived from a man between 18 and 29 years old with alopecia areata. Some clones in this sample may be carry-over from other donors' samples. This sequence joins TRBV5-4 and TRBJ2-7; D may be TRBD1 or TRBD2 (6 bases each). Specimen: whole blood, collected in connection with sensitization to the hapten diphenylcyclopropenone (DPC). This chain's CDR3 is CASSMGAPGDYEQYF. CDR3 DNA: TGTGCCAGCAGTATGGGGGCGCCGGGGGACTACGAGCAGTACTTC.